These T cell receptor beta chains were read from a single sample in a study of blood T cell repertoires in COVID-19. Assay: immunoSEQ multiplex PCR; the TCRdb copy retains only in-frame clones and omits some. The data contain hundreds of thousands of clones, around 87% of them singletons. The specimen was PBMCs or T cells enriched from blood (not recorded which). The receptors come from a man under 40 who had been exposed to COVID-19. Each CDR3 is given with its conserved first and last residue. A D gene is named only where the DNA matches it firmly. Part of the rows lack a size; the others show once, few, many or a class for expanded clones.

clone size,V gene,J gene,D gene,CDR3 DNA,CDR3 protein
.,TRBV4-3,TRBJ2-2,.,TGCGCCAGCAGCCAAGAGGTATTTAGCACGCGCGGGGAGCTGTTTTTT,CASSQEVFSTRGELFF
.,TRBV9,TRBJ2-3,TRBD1,TGTGCCAGCAGCGGTACCCGGGACAGGGCCTGGGGTACGCAGTATTTT,CASSGTRDRAWGTQYF
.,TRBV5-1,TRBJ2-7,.,TGCGCCAGCTCCCCAGGGTCGGAATACGAGCAGTACTTC,CASSPGSEYEQYF
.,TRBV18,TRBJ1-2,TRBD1,TGTGCCAGCTCACCACCGACAGGGGAGTATGGCTACACCTTC,CASSPPTGEYGYTF
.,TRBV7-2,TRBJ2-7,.,TGTGCCAGCAGCTTATCGGGGACCTACGAGCAGTACTTC,CASSLSGTYEQYF
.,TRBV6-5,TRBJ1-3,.,TGTGCCAGCGGAGCTTTCAGCTCTGGAAACACCATATATTTT,CASGAFSSGNTIYF
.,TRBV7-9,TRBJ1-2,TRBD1,TGTGCCAGCAGCTCACAGGGGCCGTCCCTTGGCTACACCTTC,CASSSQGPSLGYTF
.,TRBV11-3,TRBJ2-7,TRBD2,TGTGCCAGCGTAACGGCCGAGGGCTCCCGTAGCGGGGAGCAGTACTTC,CASVTAEGSRSGEQYF
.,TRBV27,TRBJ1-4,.,TGTGCCAGCAGTGATTCAGGAGGAGGCGAAAAACTGTTTTTT,CASSDSGGGEKLFF
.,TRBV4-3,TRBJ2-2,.,TGCGCCAGCAGCCAACTAATTAACACCGGGGAGCTGTTTTTT,CASSQLINTGELFF
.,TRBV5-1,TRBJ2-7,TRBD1,TGCGCCAGCAGCCCGGGACAGACCTCCGAGCAGTACTTC,CASSPGQTSEQYF
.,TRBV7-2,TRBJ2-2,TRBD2,TGTGCCAGCAGCTTAGCTGGGGGGGGAAAGGCCGGGGAGCTGTTTTTT,CASSLAGGGKAGELFF
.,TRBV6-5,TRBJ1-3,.,TGTGCCAGCAGGACGGGGGACACCATATATTTT,CASRTGDTIYF
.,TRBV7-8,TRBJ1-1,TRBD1,TGTGCCAGCAGCTTACCCACAGGGGGCATCACTGAAGCTTTCTTT,CASSLPTGGITEAFF
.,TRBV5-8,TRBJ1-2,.,TGTGCCAGCCGAATTCGACAGGACGGCGGCTACACCTTC,CASRIRQDGGYTF
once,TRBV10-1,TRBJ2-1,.,TGCGCCAGCAGGGGGAGGTACAATGAGCAGTTCTTC,CASRGRYNEQFF
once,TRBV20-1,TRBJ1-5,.,TGCAGAGCTACTTCGGATCAGCCCCAGCATTTT,CRATSDQPQHF
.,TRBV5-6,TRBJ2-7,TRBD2,TGTGCCAGCAGCTTTGGTGGGATCGGGACTACCTACGAGCAGTACTTC,CASSFGGIGTTYEQYF
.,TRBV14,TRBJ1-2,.,TGTGCCAGCAGCCAAGATTTGGGACAAATCTACCCCTATGGCTACACCTTC,CASSQDLGQIYPYGYTF
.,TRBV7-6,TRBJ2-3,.,TGTGCCAGCAGCCATGCCCAGACAGATACGCAGTATTTT,CASSHAQTDTQYF
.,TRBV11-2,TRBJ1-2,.,TGTGCCAGCAGCTTGACAGGTGGCTATGGCTACACCTTC,CASSLTGGYGYTF
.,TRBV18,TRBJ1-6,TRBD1,TGTGCCAGCTCACCGGGACAGCTTGGTAATTCACCCCTCCACTTT,CASSPGQLGNSPLHF
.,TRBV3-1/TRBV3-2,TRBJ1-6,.,TGTGCCAGCAGCCAAGAAGGGGAATGGTCACCCCTCCACTTT,CASSQEGEWSPLHF
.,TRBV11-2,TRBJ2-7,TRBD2,TGTGCCAGCAGCTCGAGCGGGGTGAACTCCTACGAGCAGTACTTC,CASSSSGVNSYEQYF
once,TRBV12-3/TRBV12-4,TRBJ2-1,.,TGTGCCAGCAGTTTTCGGCGGGAAGGTGAGCAGTTCTTC,CASSFRREGEQFF
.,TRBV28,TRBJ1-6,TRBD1,TGTGCCAGCAGTCCCAGACAGGGGGCGCATCCCCTCCACTTT,CASSPRQGAHPLHF
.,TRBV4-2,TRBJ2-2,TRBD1,TGTGCCAGCAGCCAAGAGCGCGGACAGGGGGCGAGCGGGGAGCTGTTTTTT,CASSQERGQGASGELFF
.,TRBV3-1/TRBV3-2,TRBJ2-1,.,TGTGCCACCTTGGTAAGGGGTGAGCAGTTCTTC,CATLVRGEQFF
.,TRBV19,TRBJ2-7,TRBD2,TGTGCCAGTAGCGTCCGCCGGGGGGGACATTCCTACGAGCAGTACTTC,CASSVRRGGHSYEQYF
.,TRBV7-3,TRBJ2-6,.,TGTGCCAGCAGCAGAACAGCAAACTCTGGGGCCAACGTCCTGACTTTC,CASSRTANSGANVLTF
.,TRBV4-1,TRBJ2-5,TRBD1,TGCGCCAGCAGCCAAGAGGGACAGGGAGGAGAGACCCAGTACTTC,CASSQEGQGGETQYF
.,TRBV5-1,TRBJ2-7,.,TGCGCCAGCAGTGGGGGGTACGAGCAGTACTTC,CASSGGYEQYF